The clone carrying this T cell receptor (beta chain) was detected a few times. V shed 0 bases, J shed 4 bases, and the junction held 7 bases outside the gene matches. CDR3 length: 15 amino acids. Germline CDR1 reads DFQATT; CDR2 reads SNEGSKA (reference sequence). This sample was taken from a study of T-cell reconstitution after alpha-beta-depleted transplantation in children. Preparation of the TCRbeta library used unique molecular identifiers. TCRdb ran MiXCR on the PCR reads and lists one entry per CDR3 protein. The table lists 500,000 to 650,000 distinct CDR3 sequences, 10% to 15% of them singletons, with about 2% in the top ten.

This clonotype was obtained from a male patient younger than 18 who had a stem cell transplant for acute myeloid leukemia, so the T cells may come from the graft donor. The sequences come from PBMCs, mostly from graft donor cells, collected 360 days after TCRalphabeta/CD19-depleted stem cell transplant. The chain couples TRBV20-1 to TRBJ2-7; 9 nucleotides line up with TRBD2. Written as DNA, the CDR3 is TGCAGTGCTAGAGAGGGGGCGGGAGGGCGGTACGAGCAGTACTTC. It codes for CSAREGAGGRYEQYF.